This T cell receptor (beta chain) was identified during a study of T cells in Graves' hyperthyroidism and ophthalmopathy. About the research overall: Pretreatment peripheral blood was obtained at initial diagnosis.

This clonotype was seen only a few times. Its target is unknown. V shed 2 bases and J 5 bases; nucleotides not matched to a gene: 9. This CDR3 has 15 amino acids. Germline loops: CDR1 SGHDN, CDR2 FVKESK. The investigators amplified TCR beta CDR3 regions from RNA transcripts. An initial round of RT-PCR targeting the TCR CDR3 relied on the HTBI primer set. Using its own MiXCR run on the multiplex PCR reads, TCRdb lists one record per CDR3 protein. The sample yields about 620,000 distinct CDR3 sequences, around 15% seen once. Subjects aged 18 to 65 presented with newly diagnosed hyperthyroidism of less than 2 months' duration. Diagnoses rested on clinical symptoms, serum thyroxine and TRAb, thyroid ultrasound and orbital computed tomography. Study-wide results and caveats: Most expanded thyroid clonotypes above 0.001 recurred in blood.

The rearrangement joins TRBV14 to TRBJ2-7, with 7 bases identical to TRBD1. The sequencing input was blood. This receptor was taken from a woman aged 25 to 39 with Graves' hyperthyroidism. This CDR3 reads CASSQQETGMNEQYF. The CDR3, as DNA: TGTGCCAGCAGCCAACAGGAGACAGGGATGAACGAGCAGTACTTC.